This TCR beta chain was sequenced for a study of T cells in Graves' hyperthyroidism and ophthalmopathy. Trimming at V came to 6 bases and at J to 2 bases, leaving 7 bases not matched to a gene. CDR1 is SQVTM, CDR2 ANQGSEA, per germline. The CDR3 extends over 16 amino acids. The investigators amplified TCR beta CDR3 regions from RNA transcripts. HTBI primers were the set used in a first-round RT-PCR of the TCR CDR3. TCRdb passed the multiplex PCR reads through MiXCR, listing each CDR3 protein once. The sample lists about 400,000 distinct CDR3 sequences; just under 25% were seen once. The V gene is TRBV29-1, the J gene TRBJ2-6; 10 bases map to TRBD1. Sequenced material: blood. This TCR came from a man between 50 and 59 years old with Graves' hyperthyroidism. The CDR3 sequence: CSVMATGGAGANVLTF. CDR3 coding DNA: TGCAGCGTCATGGCGACAGGGGGCGCTGGGGCCAACGTCCTGACTTTC. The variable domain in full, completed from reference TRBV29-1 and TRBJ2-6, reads SAVISQKPSRDICQRGTSLTIQCQVDSQVTMMFWYRQQPGQSLTLIATANQGSEATYESGFVIDKFPISRPNLTFSTLTVSNMSPEDSSIYLCSVMATGGAGANVLTFGAGSRLTVL.